This paragraph covers one T cell receptor beta chain sequence. The antigen is not known. TCR alpha and beta CDR3 regions were amplified from RNA using iRepertoire nested multiplex PCR. For one-step reverse transcription and amplification, 100-400 ng of tissue mRNA or PBMC total RNA was used. One entry per CDR3 protein results from TCRdb running MiXCR on the multiplex PCR reads. The sample consists of some 130,000 distinct CDR3 sequences, around 25% of them appearing once. This entry comes from a study of glioma-infiltrating T cells. Findings and caveats of the study: Very few CDR3 sequences were shared between tissue and blood.

The CDR3 runs 14 residues. V was pared by 1 base and J by 6 bases, with 7 bases between. Germline CDR1 reads SEHNR; CDR2 reads FQNEAQ (reference sequence). This receptor was obtained from a human donor with low-grade glioma or glioblastoma, undergoing nonglioma brain surgery, or in good health (not recorded which). This rearrangement joins TRBV7-9 to TRBJ1-6, with D unresolved. Sequenced input: glioma tissue, nonneoplastic brain tissue, or PBMCs (not recorded which). The chain's CDR3 is CASSLGQLNSPLHF. CDR3 DNA: TGTGCCAGCAGCTTAGGCCAGCTTAATTCACCCCTCCACTTT.